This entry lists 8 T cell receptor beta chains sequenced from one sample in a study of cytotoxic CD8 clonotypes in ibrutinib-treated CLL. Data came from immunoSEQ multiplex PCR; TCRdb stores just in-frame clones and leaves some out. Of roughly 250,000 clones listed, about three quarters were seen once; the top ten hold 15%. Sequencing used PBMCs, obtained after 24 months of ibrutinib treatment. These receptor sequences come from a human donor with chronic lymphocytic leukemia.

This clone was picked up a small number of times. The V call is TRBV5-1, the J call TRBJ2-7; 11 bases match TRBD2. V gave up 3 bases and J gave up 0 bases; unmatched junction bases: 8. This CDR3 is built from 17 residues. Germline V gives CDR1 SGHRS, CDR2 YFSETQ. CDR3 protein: CASSSQTSGVSSYEQYF. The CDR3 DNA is TGCGCCAGCAGCTCCCAGACTAGCGGGGTTAGCTCCTACGAGCAGTACTTC. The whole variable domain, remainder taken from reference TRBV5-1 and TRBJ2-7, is KAGVTQTPRYLIKTRGQQVTLSCSPISGHRSVSWYQQTPGQGLQFLFEYFSETQRNKGNFPGRFSGRQFSNSRSEMNVSTLELGDSALYLCASSSQTSGVSSYEQYFGPGTRLTVT.

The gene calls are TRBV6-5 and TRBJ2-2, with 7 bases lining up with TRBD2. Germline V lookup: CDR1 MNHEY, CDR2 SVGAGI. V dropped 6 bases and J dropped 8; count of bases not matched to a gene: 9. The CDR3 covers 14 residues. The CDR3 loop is CASSRLASKGELFF. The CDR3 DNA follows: TGTGCCAGCAGCCGACTAGCTTCTAAGGGGGAGCTGTTTTTT.

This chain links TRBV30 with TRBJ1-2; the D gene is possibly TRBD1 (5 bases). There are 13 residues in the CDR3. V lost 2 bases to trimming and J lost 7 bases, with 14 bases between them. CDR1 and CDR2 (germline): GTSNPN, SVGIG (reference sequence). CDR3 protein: CAWSIWGKGGYTF. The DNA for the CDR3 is TGTGCCTGGAGTATCTGGGGGAAGGGTGGCTACACCTTC.

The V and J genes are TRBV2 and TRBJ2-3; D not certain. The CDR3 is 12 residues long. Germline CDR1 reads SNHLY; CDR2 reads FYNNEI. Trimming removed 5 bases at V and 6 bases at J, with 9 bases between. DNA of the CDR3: TGTGCCAGCAGTTACCTCGGGGATACGCAGTATTTT. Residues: CASSYLGDTQYF. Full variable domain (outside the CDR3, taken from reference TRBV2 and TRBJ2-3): EPEVTQTPSHQVTQMGQEVILRCVPISNHLYFYWYRQILGQKVEFLVSFYNNEISEKSEIFDDQFSVERPDGSNFTLKIRSTKLEDSAMYFCASSYLGDTQYFGPGTRLTVL.

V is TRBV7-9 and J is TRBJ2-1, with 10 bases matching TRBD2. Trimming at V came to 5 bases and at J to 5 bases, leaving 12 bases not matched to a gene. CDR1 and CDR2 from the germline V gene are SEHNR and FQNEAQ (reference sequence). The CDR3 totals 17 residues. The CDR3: CASSRLAGEGENNEQFF. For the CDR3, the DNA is TGTGCCAGCAGCCGGCTAGCGGGAGAAGGAGAGAACAATGAGCAGTTCTTC.

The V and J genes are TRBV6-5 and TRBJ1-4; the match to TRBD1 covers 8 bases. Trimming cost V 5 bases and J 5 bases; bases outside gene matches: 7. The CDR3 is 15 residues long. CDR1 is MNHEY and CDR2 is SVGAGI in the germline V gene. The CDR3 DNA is TGTGCCAGCAGTGGCAGACAGGGGCGGAATGAAAAACTGTTTTTT. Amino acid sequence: CASSGRQGRNEKLFF.

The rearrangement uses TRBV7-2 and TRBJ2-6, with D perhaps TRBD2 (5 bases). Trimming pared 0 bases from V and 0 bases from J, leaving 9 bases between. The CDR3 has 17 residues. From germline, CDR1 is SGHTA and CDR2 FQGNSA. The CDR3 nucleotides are TGTGCCAGCAGCTTAGCGGCCGGGATCTCTGGGGCCAACGTCCTGACTTTC. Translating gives CASSLAAGISGANVLTF.

CDR3 in DNA: TGTGCCAGCAGTGCCGACCGGCGACTAGCGTACTACTTC. Translated, it gives CASSADRRLAYYF. The J gene is TRBJ2-7, the V gene TRBV27, with TRBD2 matching 8 bases. Germline V gives CDR1 MNHEY, CDR2 SMNVEV (reference sequence). V gave up 5 bases and J gave up 13 bases; unmatched junction bases: 13. The CDR3 runs 13 residues.